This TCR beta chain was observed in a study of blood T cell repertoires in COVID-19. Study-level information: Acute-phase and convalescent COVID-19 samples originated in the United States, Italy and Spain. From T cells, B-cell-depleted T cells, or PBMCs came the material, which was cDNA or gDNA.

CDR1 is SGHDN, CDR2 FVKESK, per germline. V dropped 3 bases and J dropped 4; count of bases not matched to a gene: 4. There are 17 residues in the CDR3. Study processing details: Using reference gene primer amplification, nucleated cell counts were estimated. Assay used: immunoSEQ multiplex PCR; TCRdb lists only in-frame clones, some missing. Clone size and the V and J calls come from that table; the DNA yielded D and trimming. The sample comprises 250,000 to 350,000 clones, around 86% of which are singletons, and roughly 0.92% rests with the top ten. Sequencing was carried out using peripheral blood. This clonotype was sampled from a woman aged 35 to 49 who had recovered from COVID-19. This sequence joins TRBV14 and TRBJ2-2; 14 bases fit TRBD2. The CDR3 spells CASSQPGTSGSTGELFF. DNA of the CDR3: TGTGCCAGCAGCCAGCCCGGGACTAGCGGGAGCACCGGGGAGCTGTTTTTT. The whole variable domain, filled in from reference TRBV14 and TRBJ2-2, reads EAGVTQFPSHSVIEKGQTVTLRCDPISGHDNLYWYRRVMGKEIKFLLHFVKESKQDESGMPNNRFLAERTGGTYSTLKVQPAELEDSGVYFCASSQPGTSGSTGELFFGEGSRLTVL.